This T cell receptor beta chain was sequenced during a study of blood T cells in healthy people across ages. About the study: In model experiments, template switching was able to capture about one barcoded beta molecule for every two T cells that were present.

A sample-barcoded 5' primer and a J-beta primer mix were used in a second PCR of roughly 7 to 11 cycles. Every molecule of cDNA carried a tag from a template-switch adaptor with 12 random nucleotides. TCRdb independently ran MiXCR on the 5' RACE reads; one entry per CDR3 protein. The sample yields more than 750,000 distinct CDR3 sequences, 25% to 30% seen once. This clonotype was seen a few times. The V gene's germline CDR1 is SGHAT and CDR2 FQNNGV. V dropped 5 bases and J dropped 6 bases, with 12 bases sitting between them. The CDR3 is 13 residues long. These same records also appear under a second study, on T cells of mothers and their children. As that report states: All RNA that had been extracted was used for cDNA synthesis at roughly 1.6 ug per 15 ul. Regardless of relatedness, pairs show thymic selection shaping TCR recombination output in a similar manner.

This receptor was taken from a woman aged 40 to 50 in good health. The gene calls are TRBV11-2 and TRBJ2-3, with D uncertain. The source material was blood. The CDR3 protein is CASSISWVDTQYF. DNA for the CDR3: TGTGCCAGCAGCATTAGCTGGGTCGATACGCAGTATTTT. The full variable domain, in which reference TRBV11-2 and TRBJ2-3 provide the parts outside the CDR3, is EAGVAQSPRYKIIEKRQSVAFWCNPISGHATLYWYQQILGQGPKLLIQFQNNGVVDDSQLPKDRFSAERLKGVDSTLKIQPAKLEDSAVYLCASSISWVDTQYFGPGTRLTVL.